The 20 T cell receptor beta chains given below trace back to one sample, sequenced in a study of long-term antiretroviral therapy in people with HIV. Researchers ran immunoSEQ v3.0 at survey level. The protocol was immunoSEQ multiplex PCR, while the TCRdb copy is restricted to in-frame clones and leaves out a portion. This table holds about 12,000 clones, 83% found once. The input for sequencing was unsorted PBMCs, taken 3.4 years after starting antiretroviral therapy. The receptors here all came from a man aged 40-50 years with HIV.

The sample holds a few counts of this clone. The rearrangement joins TRBV20-1 to TRBJ1-4; perhaps TRBD1 as D (5 bases). There are 11 residues in the CDR3. Germline V gene sequence: CDR1 DFQATT, CDR2 SNEGSKA (reference sequence). With 7 bases removed from V and 5 bases from J, the gap between germline ends came to 8 bases. Written as DNA, the CDR3 is TGCAGTGTCAGGGACAATGAAAAACTGTTTTTT. Translation gives CSVRDNEKLFF.

CDR3 DNA: TGTGCCAGCAGCACCAGACAGGGGTCAGATACGCAGTATTTT. Translation gives CASSTRQGSDTQYF. The V gene is TRBV7-6, the J gene TRBJ2-3; 8 nucleotides agree with TRBD1. The trim removed 5 bases at V and 4 bases at J, leaving 5 bases unmatched. Germline lookup yields CDR1 SGHVS and CDR2 FNYEAQ. There are 14 residues in the CDR3. The whole variable domain, filled in from reference TRBV7-6 and TRBJ2-3, reads GAGVSQSPRYKVTKRGQDVALRCDPISGHVSLYWYRQALGQGPEFLTYFNYEAQQDKSGLPNDRFSAERPEGSISTLTIQRTEQRDSAMYRCASSTRQGSDTQYFGPGTRLTVL.

The DNA of the CDR3 is TGCGCCAGCAGCGACGAGGCAGATACGCAGTATTTT. It yields the protein CASSDEADTQYF. V and J are TRBV5-1 and TRBJ2-3; D is uncertain. This CDR3 has 12 residues. Per the germline V gene, CDR1 is SGHRS and CDR2 is YFSETQ. V was cut by 4 bases and J by 4 bases, with 7 bases left in between.

The rearrangement uses TRBV27 and TRBJ1-5; a possible D gene is TRBD1 (5 bases). V was cut by 5 bases and J by 6 bases, with 20 bases left in between. Looked up from germline, CDR1 is MNHEY and CDR2 is SMNVEV (reference sequence). The CDR3 covers 16 residues. CDR3 sequence (DNA): TGTGCCAGCAGTCAATACGGACAACGTACAACTCAGCCCCAGCATTTT. Translation: CASSQYGQRTTQPQHF.

This chain connects TRBV5-6 to TRBJ2-7; perhaps TRBD1 as D (5 bases). Germline V gene data show CDR1 as SGHDT and CDR2 as YYEEEE. The V end lost 7 bases, the J end lost 3 bases, and 8 bases lay between the germline ends. The CDR3 loop spans 11 amino acids. CDR3 amino acids: CASGQGYEQYF. The CDR3 DNA is TGTGCCAGCGGGCAGGGCTACGAGCAGTACTTC.

The V call is TRBV15, the J call TRBJ2-7; TRBD2 is a possible D gene (5 bases). CDR1 LNHNV and CDR2 YYDKDF come from the germline V gene (reference sequence). The CDR3 runs 14 residues. V lost 1 base and J lost 0, with 7 bases in between. In DNA, the CDR3 is TGTGCCACCAGCAGAGTCGGGAACTCCTACGAGCAGTACTTC. It translates to CATSRVGNSYEQYF.

The CDR3 DNA is TGTGCCAGTAGTATGAAAGCTCGGGAATCTGGAAACACCATATATTTT. This sequence encodes CASSMKARESGNTIYF. The chain combines TRBV19 with TRBJ1-3; D remains ambiguous. V was cut by 3 bases and J by 1 base, with 13 bases left in between. There are 16 residues in the CDR3. Germline V gene sequence: CDR1 LNHDA, CDR2 SQIVND (reference sequence).

The chain combines TRBV30 with TRBJ2-3; 9 nucleotides agree with TRBD2. This CDR3 region has 18 residues. J was trimmed by 3 bases and V by 2 bases; bases with no gene match: 15. The germline CDR1 and CDR2 sequences are GTSNPN and SVGIG (reference sequence). The CDR3 bases are TGTGCCTGGAGTTATCATAGCGGGGGAGGGGGGTCGACAGATACGCAGTATTTT. It specifies CAWSYHSGGGGSTDTQYF.

This clone is a singleton in its sample. This chain joins TRBV28 and TRBJ1-5; 8 bases are shared with TRBD1. Per germline, CDR1 MDHEN and CDR2 SYDVKM. V trimming: 5 bases; J trimming: 5 bases; junction bases outside the gene matches: 11. There are 16 residues in the CDR3. The CDR3, as DNA: TGTGCCAGCAGTCGTCGGACAGGGAAACAAGATCAGCCCCAGCATTTT. Its protein product is CASSRRTGKQDQPQHF. The whole variable domain, remainder taken from reference TRBV28 and TRBJ1-5, is DVKVTQSSRYLVKRTGEKVFLECVQDMDHENMFWYRQDPGLGLRLIYFSYDVKMKEKGDIPEGYSVSREKKERFSLILESASTNQTSMYLCASSRRTGKQDQPQHFGDGTRLSIL.

This clone was seen only once. This chain links TRBV5-1 with TRBJ2-2, with 15 bases identical to TRBD2. This CDR3 spans 17 amino acids. The V gene's germline CDR1 is SGHRS and CDR2 YFSETQ. V lost 0 bases to trimming and J lost 7 bases; unmatched junction nucleotides: 4. CDR3 loop: CASSLAGLAGGNGELFF. In DNA, the CDR3 is TGCGCCAGCAGCTTGGCGGGACTAGCGGGAGGAAACGGGGAGCTGTTTTTT.

This clone was counted between two and nine times. The V and J genes are TRBV2 and TRBJ2-7, with D perhaps matching TRBD2 (5 bases). The CDR3 covers 15 residues. CDR1 and CDR2 (germline): SNHLY, FYNNEI. V was pared by 2 bases and J by 3 bases, with 14 bases between. CDR3 sequence reads: CASSEYLSRGYEQYF. The CDR3 DNA sequence: TGTGCCAGCAGTGAATACCTATCACGGGGCTACGAGCAGTACTTC.

This chain uses TRBV5-1 with TRBJ2-5, with 12 bases fitting TRBD1. Germline CDR1 is SGHRS and CDR2 is YFSETQ. The CDR3 is 17 residues long. The V and J ends lost 7 bases and 5 bases, in that order; junction bases with no gene match: 15. The CDR3 protein is CASLDGGDRGLGETQYF. The CDR3 nucleotides are TGCGCCAGCTTAGATGGGGGGGACAGGGGGCTTGGGGAGACCCAGTACTTC.

J is TRBJ2-1 and V is TRBV9, with 11 bases identical to TRBD2. V shed 0 bases, J shed 7 bases, and the junction held 9 bases outside the gene matches. Germline CDR1 is SGDLS and CDR2 is YYNGEE. The CDR3 extends over 17 amino acids. CDR3 bases: TGTGCCAGCAGCGTAGCTCCCACTAGCGGGAGTCAAAATGAGCAGTTCTTC. The encoded protein is CASSVAPTSGSQNEQFF.

V gene TRBV28 combines with J gene TRBJ1-1, with D maybe TRBD1 (6 bases). This CDR3 region has 13 residues. Germline V CDR1 and CDR2: MDHEN, SYDVKM. V was clipped by 3 bases and J by 1 base, with 6 bases between them. The CDR3 loop is CASSLGQNTEAFF. The CDR3 DNA is TGTGCCAGCAGTTTGGGACAGAACACTGAAGCTTTCTTT.

This clone appeared once. The genes are TRBV7-6 and TRBJ1-2, with D unresolved. From germline, CDR1 is SGHVS and CDR2 FNYEAQ. CDR3 size: 15 residues. V lost 7 bases and J 3 bases, leaving 18 bases between the germline ends. CDR3 DNA: TGTGCCAGCACCACGTTAGGTCGCGGGGACTATGGCTACACCTTC. This translates into CASTTLGRGDYGYTF.

This rearrangement joins TRBV14 to TRBJ2-3, with D unclear. CDR3 size: 12 residues. Germline assignment: CDR1 SGHDN and CDR2 FVKESK. V was clipped by 1 base and J by 14 bases, with 13 bases between them. CDR3 in DNA: TGTGCCAGCAGCCAAGTGCCCTCGCGGAGGTATTTT. It translates to CASSQVPSRRYF.

The rearrangement uses TRBV15 and TRBJ2-7, with 11 bases identical to TRBD2. The germline CDR1 and CDR2 sequences are LNHNV and YYDKDF (reference sequence). The V and J ends lost 1 base and 7 bases, in that order; junction bases with no gene match: 6. This CDR3 has 15 amino acids. DNA of the CDR3: TGTGCCACCAGCAGAGTAGCGGGAGGGCCAAGGGAGCAGTACTTC. Translated: CATSRVAGGPREQYF.

The chain joins TRBV5-1 to TRBJ1-1, with 10 bases lining up with TRBD1. This CDR3 has 16 amino acids. Germline assignment: CDR1 SGHRS and CDR2 YFSETQ. Trimming at V came to 2 bases and at J to 6 bases, leaving 10 bases not matched to a gene. This chain's CDR3 is CASSFDLTGGYAEAFF. Written as DNA, the CDR3 is TGCGCCAGCAGCTTTGACTTGACAGGGGGCTATGCTGAAGCTTTCTTT.

The chain has TRBV19 and TRBJ2-3, with 7 bases matching TRBD2. Germline trimming cut 0 bases from V and 11 bases from J; bases unmatched to any gene: 11. The CDR3 covers 15 residues. CDR1 LNHDA and CDR2 SQIVND come from the germline V gene (reference sequence). The CDR3: CASSIDHSGRWGQYF. The CDR3 nucleotides are TGTGCCAGTAGTATAGATCATAGCGGGCGGTGGGGGCAGTATTTT.

In its sample, this clone was seen once. The V call is TRBV9, the J call TRBJ1-2, with TRBD1 matching over 7 bases. The CDR3 sequence is 13 residues long. With 1 base clipped from V and 4 bases from J, the junction kept 1 base outside the gene matches. Germline-derived CDR1 and CDR2 are SGDLS and YYNGEE. CDR3 in DNA: TGTGCCAGCAGCGTAAACAGGGGCTATGGCTACACCTTC. Its translation is CASSVNRGYGYTF.